A selection of T cell receptor beta chains follows, all from one sample in a study of kidney transplant recipient with SARS-CoV-2 infection. TCRdb passed the reads through MiXCR, listing each CDR3 protein once. Of fewer than 250,000 distinct CDR3 sequences listed, under 30% are singletons. The sample here was a blood sample, taken at baseline and on roughly day 120 from a kidney transplant recipient. All receptors come from a male patient in his 30s who had COVID-19 and was a kidney transplant recipient. Some T cells may have come from the graft donor. CDR3s include the opening cysteine and the closing phenylalanine or tryptophan. A D gene is named only where the DNA matches it firmly. Rows may omit the clone size; those that give it use once, few, many or a size class.

size: many; D: .; J: TRBJ1-3; V: TRBV3-1; DNA: TGTGCCAGCAGCCAAGAGGTGCCGGCCTCTGGAAACACCATATATTTT; CDR3: CASSQEVPASGNTIYF
size: many; D: .; J: TRBJ2-2; V: TRBV15; DNA: TGTGCCACCCAATGGGGGCCGAACACCGGGGAGCTGTTTTTT; CDR3: CATQWGPNTGELFF
size: .; D: .; J: TRBJ1-2; V: TRBV25-1; DNA: TGTGCCAGCAGTACCCGGTGGGAACTGGGAAAGACCTATGGCTACACCTTC; CDR3: CASSTRWELGKTYGYTF
size: many; D: .; J: TRBJ1-4; V: TRBV2; DNA: TGTGCCAGCAGTGCGTCACGTGAAAAACTGTTTTTT; CDR3: CASSASREKLFF
size: .; D: TRBD1; J: TRBJ2-7; V: TRBV10-3; DNA: TGTGCCATCAGGGGGTTCGGGACAGGGACCGACGAGCAGTACTTC; CDR3: CAIRGFGTGTDEQYF
size: many; D: .; J: TRBJ2-6; V: TRBV7-2; DNA: TGTGCCAGCAGCTTGAGGGTTTCCGGGGCCAACGTCCTGACTTTC; CDR3: CASSLRVSGANVLTF
size: many; D: .; J: TRBJ2-5; V: TRBV3-1; DNA: TGTGCCAGCAGCCTGAATCCTCCCATTTCTTTCTCTGAGACCCAGTACTTC; CDR3: CASSLNPPISFSETQYF
size: many; D: .; J: TRBJ2-7; V: TRBV10-1; DNA: TGCGCCAGCAGTGAGTCAATATTGGGCGGTTACGAGCAGTACTTC; CDR3: CASSESILGGYEQYF
size: many; D: TRBD2; J: TRBJ2-7; V: TRBV6-5; DNA: TGTGCCAGCAGTGTAATGGCTAGCGGGTCAAGGGAGCAGTACTTC; CDR3: CASSVMASGSREQYF
size: many; D: .; J: TRBJ1-1; V: TRBV5-1; DNA: TGCGCCAGCAGCTTGAACTCGGTGAACACTGAAGCTTTCTTT; CDR3: CASSLNSVNTEAFF
size: many; D: .; J: TRBJ1-2; V: TRBV5-4; DNA: TGTGCCAGCCACGTAATCGTACCAGGAAAGACCTATGGCTACACCTTC; CDR3: CASHVIVPGKTYGYTF
size: .; D: TRBD1; J: TRBJ1-6; V: TRBV5-6; DNA: TGTGCCAGCAGTTTAAAATCGGGACAGGGACATTCACCCCTCCACTTT; CDR3: CASSLKSGQGHSPLHF
size: .; D: .; J: TRBJ1-2; V: TRBV28; DNA: .; CDR3: CTSSFSHYGCTF
size: many; D: .; J: TRBJ1-1; V: TRBV11-2; DNA: TGTGCCAGCAGCTTACAGAGCCCGAGGCTTATGAACACTGAAGCTTTCTTT; CDR3: CASSLQSPRLMNTEAFF
size: .; D: .; J: TRBJ2-3; V: TRBV3-1; DNA: TGTGCCAGCAGCCAAGTGGGGTGGGACGCATATACGCAGTATTTT; CDR3: CASSQVGWDAYTQYF
size: few; D: TRBD1; J: TRBJ2-5; V: TRBV18; DNA: TGTGCCAGCTCACCACTCGGCGGCCAGGGGGAAAAAGAGACCCAGTACTTC; CDR3: CASSPLGGQGEKETQYF
size: many; D: TRBD1; J: TRBJ2-7; V: TRBV5-4; DNA: TGTGCCAGCAGCCCCATCCCCTCCGGGACAGCCTCCTACGAGCAGTACTTC; CDR3: CASSPIPSGTASYEQYF
size: many; D: .; J: TRBJ1-2; V: TRBV5-4; DNA: TGTGCCAGCTCATACTCCGTACCAGGAAAGACCTATGGCTACACCTTC; CDR3: CASSYSVPGKTYGYTF
size: .; D: .; J: TRBJ2-4; V: TRBV3-1; DNA: TGTGCCAGCAGCCTCCTTTCCGGGATCAGTAAAAACATTCAGTACTTC; CDR3: CASSLLSGISKNIQYF
size: many; D: .; J: TRBJ1-2; V: TRBV24-1; DNA: TGTGCCACCAGTCGAGATTTTAGTACCAGAAAGACCTATGGCTACACCTTC; CDR3: CATSRDFSTRKTYGYTF
size: many; D: .; J: TRBJ2-3; V: TRBV27; DNA: TGTGCCAGCAGTTTATCTCGGGACTCAGATACGCAGTATTTT; CDR3: CASSLSRDSDTQYF
size: many; D: .; J: TRBJ2-5; V: TRBV3-1; DNA: TGTGCCAGCAGCGGCCACGATCCCATTTCTTTCTCTGAGACCCAGTACTTC; CDR3: CASSGHDPISFSETQYF